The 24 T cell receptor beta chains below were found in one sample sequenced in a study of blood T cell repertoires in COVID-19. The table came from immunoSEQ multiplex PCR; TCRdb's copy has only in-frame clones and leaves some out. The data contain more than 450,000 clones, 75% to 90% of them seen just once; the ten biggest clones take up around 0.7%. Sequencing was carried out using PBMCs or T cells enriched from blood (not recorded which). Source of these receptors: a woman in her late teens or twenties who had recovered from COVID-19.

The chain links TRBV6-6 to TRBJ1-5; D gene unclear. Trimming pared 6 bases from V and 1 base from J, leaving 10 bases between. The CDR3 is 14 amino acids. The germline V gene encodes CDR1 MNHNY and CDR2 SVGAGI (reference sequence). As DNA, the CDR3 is TGTGCCAGCAGCCCCGGGAGGAGCAATCAGCCCCAGCATTTT. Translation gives CASSPGRSNQPQHF.

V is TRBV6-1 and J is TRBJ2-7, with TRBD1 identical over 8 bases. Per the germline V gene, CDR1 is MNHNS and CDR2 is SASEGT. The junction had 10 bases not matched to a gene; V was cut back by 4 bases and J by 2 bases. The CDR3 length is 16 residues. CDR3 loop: CASSVPPGQVTYEQYF. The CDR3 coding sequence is TGTGCCAGCAGTGTTCCACCGGGACAGGTCACCTACGAGCAGTACTTC.

CDR3 amino acids: CASSLEAEETQYF. The CDR3 coding sequence is TGTGCCAGCAGCTTAGAAGCGGAAGAGACCCAGTACTTC. This chain uses TRBV7-2 with TRBJ2-5; D perhaps matches TRBD2 (5 bases). Per the germline V gene, CDR1 is SGHTA and CDR2 is FQGNSA. The germline V and J ends were trimmed by 1 base and 3 bases, with 6 bases remaining between them. The CDR3 totals 13 residues. The complete variable domain, with remaining parts taken from reference TRBV7-2 and TRBJ2-5, reads GAGVSQSPSNKVTEKGKDVELRCDPISGHTALYWYRQSLGQGLEFLIYFQGNSAPDKSGLPSDRFSAERTGGSVSTLTIQRTQQEDSAVYLCASSLEAEETQYFGPGTRLLVL.

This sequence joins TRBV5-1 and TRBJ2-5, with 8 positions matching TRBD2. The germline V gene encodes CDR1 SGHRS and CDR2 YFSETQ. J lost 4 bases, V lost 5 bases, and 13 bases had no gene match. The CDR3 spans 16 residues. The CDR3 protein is CASSKAGVLEGETQYF. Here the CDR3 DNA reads TGCGCCAGCAGTAAAGCGGGGGTCTTAGAGGGAGAGACCCAGTACTTC. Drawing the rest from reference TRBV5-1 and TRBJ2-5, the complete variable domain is KAGVTQTPRYLIKTRGQQVTLSCSPISGHRSVSWYQQTPGQGLQFLFEYFSETQRNKGNFPGRFSGRQFSNSRSEMNVSTLELGDSALYLCASSKAGVLEGETQYFGPGTRLLVL.

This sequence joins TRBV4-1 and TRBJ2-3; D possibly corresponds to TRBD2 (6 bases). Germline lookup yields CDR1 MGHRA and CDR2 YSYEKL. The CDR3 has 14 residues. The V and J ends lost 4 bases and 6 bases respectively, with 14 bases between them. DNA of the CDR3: TGCGCCAGCAGCCTGTGGAGGGCATCCGATACGCAGTATTTT. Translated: CASSLWRASDTQYF.

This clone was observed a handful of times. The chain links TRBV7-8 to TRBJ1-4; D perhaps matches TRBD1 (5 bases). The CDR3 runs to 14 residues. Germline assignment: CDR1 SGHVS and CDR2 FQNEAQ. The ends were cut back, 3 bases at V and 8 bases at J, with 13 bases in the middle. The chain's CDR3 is CASSLGRETEKLFF. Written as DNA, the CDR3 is TGTGCCAGCAGCTTGGGCAGGGAAACCGAAAAACTGTTTTTT.

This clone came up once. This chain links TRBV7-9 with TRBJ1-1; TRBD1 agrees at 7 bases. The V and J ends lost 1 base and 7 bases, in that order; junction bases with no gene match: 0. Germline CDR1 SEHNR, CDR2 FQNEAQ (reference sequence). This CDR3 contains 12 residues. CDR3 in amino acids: CASSLDRGEAFF. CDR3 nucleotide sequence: TGTGCCAGCAGCTTAGACAGGGGTGAAGCTTTCTTT.

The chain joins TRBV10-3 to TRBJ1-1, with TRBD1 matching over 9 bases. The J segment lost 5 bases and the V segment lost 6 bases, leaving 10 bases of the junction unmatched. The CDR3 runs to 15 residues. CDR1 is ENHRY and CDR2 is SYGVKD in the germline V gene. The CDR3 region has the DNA TGTGCCATCAGGGACAGGGGAAGTGACGGAACTGAAGCTTTCTTT. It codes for CAIRDRGSDGTEAFF.

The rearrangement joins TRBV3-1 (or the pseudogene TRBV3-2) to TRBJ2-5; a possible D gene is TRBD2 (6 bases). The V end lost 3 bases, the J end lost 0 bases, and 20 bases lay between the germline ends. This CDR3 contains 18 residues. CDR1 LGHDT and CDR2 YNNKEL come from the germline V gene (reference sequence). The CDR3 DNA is TGTGCCAGCAGCCACACGATCTTCGGAGCGGGCGACCAAGAGACCCAGTACTTC. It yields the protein CASSHTIFGAGDQETQYF.

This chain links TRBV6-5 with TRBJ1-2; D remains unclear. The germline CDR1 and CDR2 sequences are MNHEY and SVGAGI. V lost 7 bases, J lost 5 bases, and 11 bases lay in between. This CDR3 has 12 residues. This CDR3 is CASKEGEYGYTF. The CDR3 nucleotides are TGTGCCAGCAAGGAGGGAGAATATGGCTACACCTTC.

The CDR3 sequence: CASSPRLLWERGGYNEQFF. The CDR3 region has the DNA TGTGCCAGTAGTCCCCGGCTGCTATGGGAGCGGGGGGGCTACAATGAGCAGTTCTTC. The chain couples TRBV19 to TRBJ2-1, with 10 bases aligning to TRBD2. V shed 5 bases and J 3 bases; nucleotides not matched to a gene: 16. The CDR3 runs 19 residues. Germline CDR1 is LNHDA and CDR2 is SQIVND (reference sequence).

The CDR3 here is CASSRPGGFRGWMNTEAFF. In DNA form, the CDR3 reads TGTGCCAGCAGCCGCCCCGGGGGGTTTCGAGGTTGGATGAACACTGAAGCTTTCTTT. The V and J genes are TRBV11-2 and TRBJ1-1, with D tentatively TRBD1 (5 bases). V lost 5 bases, J lost 0 bases, and 25 bases lay in between. The germline V gene encodes CDR1 SGHAT and CDR2 FQNNGV. The CDR3 spans 19 residues.

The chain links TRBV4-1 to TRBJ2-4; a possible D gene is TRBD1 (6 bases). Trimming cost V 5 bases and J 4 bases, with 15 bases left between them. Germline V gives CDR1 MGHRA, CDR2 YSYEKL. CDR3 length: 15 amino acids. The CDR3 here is CASSAYPTGKNIQYF. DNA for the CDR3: TGCGCCAGCAGCGCCTATCCAACAGGGAAAAACATTCAGTACTTC.

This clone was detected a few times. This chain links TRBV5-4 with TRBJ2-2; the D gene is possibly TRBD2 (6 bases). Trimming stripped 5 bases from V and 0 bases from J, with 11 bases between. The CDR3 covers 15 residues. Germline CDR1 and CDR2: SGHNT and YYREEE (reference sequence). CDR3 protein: CASREGLSNTGELFF. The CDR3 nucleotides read TGTGCCAGCAGAGAGGGACTGTCGAACACCGGGGAGCTGTTTTTT. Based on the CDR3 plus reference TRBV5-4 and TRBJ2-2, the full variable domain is ETGVTQSPTHLIKTRGQQVTLRCSSQSGHNTVSWYQQALGQGPQFIFQYYREEENGRGNFPPRFSGLQFPNYSSELNVNALELDDSALYLCASREGLSNTGELFFGEGSRLTVL.

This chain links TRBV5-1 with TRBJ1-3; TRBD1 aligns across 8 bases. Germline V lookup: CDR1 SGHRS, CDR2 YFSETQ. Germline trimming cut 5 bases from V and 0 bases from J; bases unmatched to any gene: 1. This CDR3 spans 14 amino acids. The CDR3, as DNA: TGCGCCAGCAGGGACAGGGACTCTGGAAACACCATATATTTT. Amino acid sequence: CASRDRDSGNTIYF.

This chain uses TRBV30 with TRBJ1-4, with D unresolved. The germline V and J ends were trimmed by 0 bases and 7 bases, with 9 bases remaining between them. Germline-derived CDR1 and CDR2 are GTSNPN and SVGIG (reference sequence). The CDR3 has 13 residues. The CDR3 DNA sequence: TGTGCCTGGAGTGTAAGGAGGAGTGAAAAACTGTTTTTT. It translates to CAWSVRRSEKLFF.

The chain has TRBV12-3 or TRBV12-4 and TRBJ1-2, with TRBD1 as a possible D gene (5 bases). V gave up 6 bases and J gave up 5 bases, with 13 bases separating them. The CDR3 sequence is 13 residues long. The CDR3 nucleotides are TGTGCCAGCAGACTGCTAGGGGAATATGGCTACACCTTC. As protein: CASRLLGEYGYTF.

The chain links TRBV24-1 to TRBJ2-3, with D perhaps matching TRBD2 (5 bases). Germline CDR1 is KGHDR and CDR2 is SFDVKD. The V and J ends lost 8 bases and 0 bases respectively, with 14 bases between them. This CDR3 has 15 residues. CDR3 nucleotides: TGTGCCACCACGAACGGGGAATCTAGCACAGATACGCAGTATTTT. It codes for CATTNGESSTDTQYF.

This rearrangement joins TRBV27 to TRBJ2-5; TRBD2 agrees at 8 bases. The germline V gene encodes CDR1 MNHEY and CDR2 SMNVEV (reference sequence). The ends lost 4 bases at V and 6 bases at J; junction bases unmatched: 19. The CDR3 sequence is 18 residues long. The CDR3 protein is CASSSPRTYRGGGKTQYF. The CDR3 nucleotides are TGTGCCAGCAGTTCCCCGAGAACTTATCGGGGGGGCGGAAAGACCCAGTACTTC.

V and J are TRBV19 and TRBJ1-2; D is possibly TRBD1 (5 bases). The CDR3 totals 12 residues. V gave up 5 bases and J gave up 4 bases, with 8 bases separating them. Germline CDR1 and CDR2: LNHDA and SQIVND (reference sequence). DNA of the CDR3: TGTGCCAGTAGTCAGGGAGGCTATGGCTACACCTTC. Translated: CASSQGGYGYTF.

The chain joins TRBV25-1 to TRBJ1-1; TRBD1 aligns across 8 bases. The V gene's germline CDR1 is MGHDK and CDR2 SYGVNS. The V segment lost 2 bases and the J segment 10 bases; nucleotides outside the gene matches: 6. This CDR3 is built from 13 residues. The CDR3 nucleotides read TGTGCCAGCAGTGAAGGGGGGGGACAGGCAGCTTTCTTT. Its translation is CASSEGGGQAAFF.

DNA for the CDR3: TGTGCCAGCAGTTTAAATCCGGGGACAACAGGTCTAGAGCAGTACTTC. Residues: CASSLNPGTTGLEQYF. The genes are TRBV28 and TRBJ2-7; D possibly corresponds to TRBD1 (6 bases). The CDR3 loop spans 16 amino acids. Between the trimmed V and J ends, which lost 2 bases and 7 bases, there was a span of 21 bases. Germline lookup yields CDR1 MDHEN and CDR2 SYDVKM.

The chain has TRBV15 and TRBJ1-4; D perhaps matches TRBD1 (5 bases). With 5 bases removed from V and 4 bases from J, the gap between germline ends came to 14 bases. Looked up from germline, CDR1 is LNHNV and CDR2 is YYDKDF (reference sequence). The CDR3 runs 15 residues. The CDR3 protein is CATSSQGGDNEKLFF. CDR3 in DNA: TGTGCCACCAGCTCCCAAGGAGGGGATAATGAAAAACTGTTTTTT.

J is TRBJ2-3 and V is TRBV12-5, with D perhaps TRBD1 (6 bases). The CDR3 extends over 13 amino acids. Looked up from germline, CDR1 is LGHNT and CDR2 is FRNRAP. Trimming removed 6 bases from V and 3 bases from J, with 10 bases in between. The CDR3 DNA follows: TGTGCTAGTGGCGGGACAAGTACAGATACGCAGTATTTT. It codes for CASGGTSTDTQYF.